One and the same sample provided the 22 T cell receptor beta chains below, sequenced in a study of cytomegalovirus exposure and HLA in healthy donors listed by TCRdb under 2017. Library creation used the immunoSEQ multiplex PCR assay. The table comes from immuneACCESS by way of TCRdb, which keeps in-frame sequences with V and J called. Part of the clones is missing from these tables; in studies checked, under half for an unresolved V gene and the rest for unknown reasons. The sample yields some 100,000 clones; about 90% were counted once. Of the sample, around 2.1% is held by the ten largest clones. The sequencing sample was made of PBMCs. The source of these receptors is a woman under 30 in good health and CMV-seronegative.

This chain joins TRBV27 and TRBJ2-1; unclear D gene. V gave up 4 bases and J gave up 0 bases, with 7 bases separating them. Germline-derived CDR1 and CDR2 are MNHEY and SMNVEV (reference sequence). This CDR3 is 14 amino acids long. The CDR3 nucleotides read TGTGCCAGCAGTTCCTCCAGCTCCTACAATGAGCAGTTCTTC. This encodes CASSSSSSYNEQFF.

This chain joins TRBV4-3 and TRBJ1-1; tentatively, D is TRBD1 (5 bases). The CDR3 length is 14 residues. Trimming took off 0 bases at V and 7 bases at J, with 12 bases between the two ends. Per germline, CDR1 LGHNA and CDR2 YSLEER. The CDR3 DNA follows: TGCGCCAGCAGCCAAGATAGCAGGGCTGGTGAAGCTTTCTTT. As protein: CASSQDSRAGEAFF.

This chain uses TRBV5-6 with TRBJ2-1; D uncertain. The CDR3 has 17 amino acids. The V end was cut by 0 bases, the J end by 3 bases, with 16 bases between. Germline V gene lookup returns CDR1 SGHDT and CDR2 YYEEEE. The chain's CDR3 is CASSLANSLPSYNEQFF. The CDR3 DNA reads TGTGCCAGCAGCTTGGCCAATAGCTTACCAAGCTACAATGAGCAGTTCTTC.

The chain combines TRBV5-1 with TRBJ2-7, with D possibly matching TRBD1 (8 bases). Germline V lookup: CDR1 SGHRS, CDR2 YFSETQ. The ends were cut back, 4 bases at V and 2 bases at J, with 13 bases in the middle. The CDR3 runs 14 residues. The CDR3 loop reads CASSTTGGAYEQYF. The CDR3 region has the DNA TGCGCCAGCAGCACCACAGGGGGGGCCTACGAGCAGTACTTC.

The sample holds a few counts of this clone. V gene TRBV7-6 combines with J gene TRBJ1-2; D is perhaps TRBD1 (5 bases). V lost 4 bases and J 4 bases, leaving 10 bases between the germline ends. Germline V gives CDR1 SGHVS, CDR2 FNYEAQ. CDR3 length: 13 residues. The DNA for the CDR3 is TGTGCCAGCAGCTCGGGGGACGGCTATGGCTACACCTTC. Protein product: CASSSGDGYGYTF.

This clone was seen only a few times. The chain is built from TRBV28 and TRBJ1-1, with unresolved D. Trimming cost V 1 base and J 0 bases, with 9 bases left between them. Per the germline V gene, CDR1 is MDHEN and CDR2 is SYDVKM. The CDR3 is 15 residues long. The CDR3: CASSLLRRVNTEAFF. In DNA form, the CDR3 reads TGTGCCAGCAGTTTATTAAGAAGAGTGAACACTGAAGCTTTCTTT. Full variable domain (rest looked up from reference TRBV28 and TRBJ1-1): DVKVTQSSRYLVKRTGEKVFLECVQDMDHENMFWYRQDPGLGLRLIYFSYDVKMKEKGDIPEGYSVSREKKERFSLILESASTNQTSMYLCASSLLRRVNTEAFFGQGTRLTVV.

V and J are TRBV7-2 and TRBJ2-1; 9 bases are a match to TRBD2. The J segment lost 4 bases and the V segment lost 5 bases, leaving 6 bases of the junction unmatched. CDR3 length: 15 residues. From germline, CDR1 is SGHTA and CDR2 FQGNSA. CDR3 sequence reads: CASSPPSGVYNEQFF. CDR3 bases: TGTGCCAGCAGCCCCCCTAGCGGGGTTTACAATGAGCAGTTCTTC.

The table lists this clone with a count of one. V usage is TRBV6-1 and J usage is TRBJ2-6; 10 nucleotides match TRBD2. This CDR3 is built from 15 residues. The junction had 10 bases not matched to a gene; V was cut back by 6 bases and J by 11 bases. Germline V gene lookup returns CDR1 MNHNS and CDR2 SASEGT. CDR3 nucleotides: TGTGCCAGCAGCATACTAGCGGGGAGTCCCTACGTCCTGACTTTC. This encodes CASSILAGSPYVLTF.

CDR3 sequence reads: CASSFRLAGGGEKETQYF. The CDR3 DNA sequence: TGTGCCAGCAGTTTTAGGCTAGCGGGAGGGGGTGAGAAAGAGACCCAGTACTTC. The chain joins TRBV28 to TRBJ2-5, with 12 bases fitting TRBD2. The CDR3 is 18 residues long. Losses at the gene ends were 3 bases for V and 3 bases for J; bases not matched to a gene: 11. Germline V CDR1 and CDR2: MDHEN, SYDVKM.

This sequence joins TRBV7-8 and TRBJ2-7; 13 bases agree with TRBD2. Germline V lookup: CDR1 SGHVS, CDR2 FQNEAQ. V gave up 5 bases and J gave up 6 bases; unmatched junction bases: 10. The CDR3 covers 16 residues. CDR3 coding DNA: TGTGCCAGCAGCCTAACTAGCGGGAGGGCACCTCGCGAGCAGTACTTC. This codes for CASSLTSGRAPREQYF.

V usage is TRBV19 and J usage is TRBJ2-2, with a weak D call TRBD1 (5 bases). Trimming took off 6 bases at V and 2 bases at J, with 10 bases between the two ends. The germline V gene has CDR1 LNHDA and CDR2 SQIVND (reference sequence). The length of the CDR3 is 14 residues. The CDR3 is CASRSQGNTGELFF. The DNA for the CDR3 is TGTGCCAGTAGGAGTCAGGGCAACACCGGGGAGCTGTTTTTT.

The CDR3 region is CASTERTVWSEEQYF. DNA of the CDR3: TGTGCCAGCACTGAACGGACAGTTTGGTCTGAGGAGCAGTACTTC. This chain uses TRBV6-4 with TRBJ2-7, with D possibly matching TRBD1 (6 bases). The CDR3 runs 15 residues. V was cut by 7 bases and J by 7 bases, with 23 bases left in between. From germline, CDR1 is MRHNA and CDR2 SNTAGT.

This CDR3 is CASSPGLAYNEQFF. CDR3 DNA: TGCGCCAGCAGCCCGGGACTAGCGTACAATGAGCAGTTCTTC. The chain recombines TRBV5-1 with TRBJ2-1, with 10 bases identical to TRBD2. Per germline, CDR1 SGHRS and CDR2 YFSETQ. Losses at the gene ends were 4 bases for V and 4 bases for J; bases not matched to a gene: 2. The CDR3 extends over 14 amino acids.

The CDR3 spells CASSTILRDTQYF. The CDR3 DNA sequence: TGTGCCAGCAGTACCATACTCCGTGATACGCAGTATTTT. The gene calls are TRBV6-6 and TRBJ2-3, with D unresolved. V lost 5 bases and J 6 bases, leaving 12 bases between the germline ends. CDR1 and CDR2 (germline): MNHNY, SVGAGI (reference sequence). The CDR3 is made up of 13 amino acids.

J is TRBJ1-2 and V is TRBV19, with TRBD1 matching 10 bases. In germline, CDR1 is LNHDA, CDR2 SQIVND (reference sequence). The junction had 3 bases not matched to a gene; V was cut back by 3 bases and J by 5 bases. CDR3 length: 14 residues. In DNA form, the CDR3 reads TGTGCCAGTAGTATGGGACAGGGGTCATATGGCTACACCTTC. Encoded protein: CASSMGQGSYGYTF.

The chain combines TRBV2 with TRBJ2-1; the match to TRBD2 covers 11 bases. V shed 8 bases and J 6 bases; nucleotides not matched to a gene: 9. Germline-derived CDR1 and CDR2 are SNHLY and FYNNEI. The CDR3 length is 15 residues. The CDR3 loop is CASFGGTSGINEQFF. The CDR3 DNA is TGTGCCAGCTTTGGTGGGACTAGCGGCATCAATGAGCAGTTCTTC.

The chain couples TRBV20-1 to TRBJ2-1; 7 positions agree with TRBD2. The CDR3 totals 11 residues. V lost 5 bases, J lost 8 bases, and 3 bases stayed unmatched. CDR1 is DFQATT and CDR2 is SNEGSKA in the germline V gene (reference sequence). The CDR3 DNA reads TGCAGTGCTTTGACTAGCCATGAGCAGTTCTTC. Translated: CSALTSHEQFF.

This clone was recorded only once. This chain links TRBV7-6 with TRBJ2-7, with 7 bases that match TRBD1. J was trimmed by 2 bases and V by 2 bases; bases with no gene match: 3. Germline V gene lookup returns CDR1 SGHVS and CDR2 FNYEAQ. The CDR3 length is 14 residues. CDR3: CASSLHQGAYEQYF. CDR3 DNA sequence: TGTGCCAGCAGCTTACATCAGGGGGCCTACGAGCAGTACTTC.

The rearrangement joins TRBV7-9 to TRBJ2-1, with a possible D match to TRBD1 (6 bases). There are 13 residues in the CDR3. Trimming took 5 bases from V and 12 from J, leaving 17 bases between them. Germline V gene lookup returns CDR1 SEHNR and CDR2 FQNEAQ (reference sequence). CDR3 sequence: CASSPSDRFGQFF. As DNA, the CDR3 is TGTGCCAGCAGCCCTTCCGACAGGTTCGGGCAGTTCTTC.

The J gene is TRBJ1-5, the V gene TRBV28, with D perhaps TRBD1 (6 bases). This CDR3 region has 14 residues. From germline, CDR1 is MDHEN and CDR2 SYDVKM. V was trimmed by 4 bases and J by 5 bases, leaving 12 bases between them. CDR3 coding DNA: TGTGCCAGCAGTTCCTCGACAGGATATCAGCCCCAGCATTTT. This gives the protein CASSSSTGYQPQHF.

The chain employs TRBV2 and TRBJ2-7, with 13 bases fitting TRBD2. Germline values: CDR1 SNHLY, CDR2 FYNNEI. With 5 bases clipped from V and 4 bases from J, the junction kept 14 bases outside the gene matches. The CDR3 is 18 amino acids. CDR3 protein: CASSIQTSGGPGRYEQYF. As DNA, the CDR3 is TGTGCCAGCAGTATCCAGACTAGCGGGGGGCCCGGGAGGTACGAGCAGTACTTC.

This rearrangement joins TRBV5-6 to TRBJ2-1; 7 nucleotides agree with TRBD1. Germline trimming cut 2 bases from V and 6 bases from J; bases unmatched to any gene: 2. Germline values: CDR1 SGHDT, CDR2 YYEEEE. This CDR3 is 13 amino acids long. For the CDR3, the DNA is TGTGCCAGCAGCTTCTACAGGGGCAATGAGCAGTTCTTC. Translated: CASSFYRGNEQFF.